This is a list of T cell receptor beta chains from one sample in a study of CD8 T cells in ankylosing spondylitis. From the 5' RACE reads, TCRdb called clonotypes with MiXCR, one entry per CDR3 protein. Of 270,000 or so distinct CDR3 sequences listed, about a sixth were seen once; the top ten hold 25% to 40%. Material for sequencing was blood, either unsorted or a sorted T cell fraction (not recorded which). The receptors were gathered from a male donor with ankylosing spondylitis or in good health (not recorded which). Both conserved end residues are part of each CDR3. D genes are given only for firm matches. Where a row states a size, it is once, few, many or the class of an expanded clone; other rows omit it.

CDR3: CASSSGAARSYEQYF; DNA: TGTGCCAGCAGCTCGGGGGCAGCCCGGAGCTACGAGCAGTACTTC; D: -; V: TRBV27; length: 15; J: TRBJ2-7; size: few
CDR3: CSVGLSTDTQYF; DNA: TGCAGCGTTGGCTTGAGCACAGATACGCAGTATTTT; D: -; V: TRBV29-1; length: 12; J: TRBJ2-3; size: few
CDR3: CATSSRELETQYF; DNA: TGTGCCACCAGCAGTAGAGAATTGGAGACCCAGTACTTC; D: -; V: TRBV15; length: 13; J: TRBJ2-5; size: -
CDR3: CASSRSWRETTGELFF; DNA: TGTGCCAGCAGTCGGTCTTGGCGGGAGACCACCGGGGAGCTGTTTTTT; D: TRBD2; V: TRBV6-2/TRBV6-3; length: 16; J: TRBJ2-2; size: few
CDR3: CASSQGTGVLSNEKLFF; DNA: TGTGCCAGCAGCCAAGGAACAGGGGTACTTTCTAATGAAAAACTGTTTTTT; D: TRBD1; V: TRBV3-1; length: 17; J: TRBJ1-4; size: -
CDR3: CASSVQNTDTQYF; DNA: TGTGCCAGCAGCGTTCAAAACACAGATACGCAGTATTTT; D: -; V: TRBV9; length: 13; J: TRBJ2-3; size: -
CDR3: CSAGGAGEYGEQFF; DNA: TGCAGCGCTGGAGGAGCGGGAGAGTATGGAGAGCAGTTCTTC; D: TRBD2; V: TRBV29-1; length: 14; J: TRBJ2-1; size: -
CDR3: CASSWTGPEETQYF; DNA: TGCGCCAGCAGCTGGACAGGGCCGGAAGAGACCCAGTACTTC; D: TRBD1; V: TRBV4-3; length: 14; J: TRBJ2-5; size: -
CDR3: CASSLQLAGGEQYF; DNA: TGCGCCAGCAGCCTGCAACTAGCGGGAGGCGAGCAGTACTTC; D: TRBD2; V: TRBV4-3; length: 14; J: TRBJ2-7; size: few
CDR3: CASSGLAGGPGEQYF; DNA: TGTGCCAGCAGTGGACTAGCGGGAGGGCCTGGCGAGCAGTACTTC; D: TRBD2; V: TRBV12-3/TRBV12-4; length: 15; J: TRBJ2-7; size: -
CDR3: CSATGTSGTYEQYF; DNA: TGCAGTGCTACCGGGACTAGCGGAACCTACGAGCAGTACTTC; D: TRBD2; V: TRBV20-1; length: 14; J: TRBJ2-7; size: -
CDR3: CASSSWGAGATDTQYF; DNA: TGTGCCAGCAGCAGCTGGGGAGCGGGAGCTACAGATACGCAGTATTTT; D: TRBD2; V: TRBV9; length: 16; J: TRBJ2-3; size: -
CDR3: CASSSSGTEAFF; DNA: TGTGCCAGCAGTTCCTCAGGAACTGAAGCTTTCTTT; D: -; V: TRBV6-5; length: 12; J: TRBJ1-1; size: -
CDR3: CASSFAGTASYEQYF; DNA: TGTGCCAGCAGTTTTGCCGGGACAGCATCCTACGAGCAGTACTTC; D: TRBD1; V: TRBV27; length: 15; J: TRBJ2-7; size: many
CDR3: CASSSGAPYEQYF; DNA: TGCGCCAGCAGCTCCGGGGCCCCCTACGAGCAGTACTTC; D: -; V: TRBV5-1; length: 13; J: TRBJ2-7; size: few
CDR3: CASSQSRESHEQYF; DNA: TGTGCCAGCAGCCAAAGCAGGGAGTCCCACGAGCAGTACTTC; D: -; V: TRBV3-1; length: 14; J: TRBJ2-7; size: few
CDR3: CASSQDLAGSNEQYF; DNA: TGCGCCAGCAGCCAAGATCTAGCGGGAAGCAACGAGCAGTACTTC; D: TRBD2; V: TRBV4-1; length: 15; J: TRBJ2-7; size: -
CDR3: CSARAGTLYEQYF; DNA: TGCAGTGCTAGGGCGGGCACCCTCTACGAGCAGTACTTC; D: -; V: TRBV20-1; length: 13; J: TRBJ2-7; size: few
CDR3: CASSFGAEQYF; DNA: TGTGCCAGCAGTTTTGGGGCCGAGCAGTACTTC; D: -; V: TRBV12-3/TRBV12-4; length: 11; J: TRBJ2-7; size: few
CDR3: CSARVRDTYEQYF; DNA: TGCAGTGCTAGGGTGCGGGACACGTACGAGCAGTACTTC; D: -; V: TRBV20-1; length: 13; J: TRBJ2-7; size: few
CDR3: CASSHTVTGDLTGAYNEQFF; DNA: TGTGCCAGCAGCCACACTGTAACGGGCGATCTAACGGGAGCGTACAATGAGCAGTTCTTC; D: -; V: TRBV11-1; length: 20; J: TRBJ2-1; size: -
CDR3: CSARDVGATNEKLFF; DNA: TGCAGTGCTAGAGATGTGGGGGCGACTAATGAAAAACTGTTTTTT; D: -; V: TRBV20-1; length: 15; J: TRBJ1-4; size: -
CDR3: CASSLTLAVATDTQYF; DNA: TGCGCCAGCAGCTTGACTCTAGCGGTCGCCACAGATACGCAGTATTTT; D: TRBD2; V: TRBV5-1; length: 16; J: TRBJ2-3; size: few
CDR3: CASSEGGTIYGYTF; DNA: TGTGCCAGCAGTGAAGGGGGGACAATCTATGGCTACACCTTC; D: -; V: TRBV6-1; length: 14; J: TRBJ1-2; size: -
CDR3: CASSLDNSPLHF; DNA: TGTGCCAGCAGTTTAGACAACTCACCCCTCCACTTT; D: -; V: TRBV12-3/TRBV12-4; length: 12; J: TRBJ1-6; size: many
CDR3: CSVELWNSSYNEQFF; DNA: TGCAGCGTTGAACTGTGGAATAGCTCCTACAATGAGCAGTTCTTC; D: -; V: TRBV29-1; length: 15; J: TRBJ2-1; size: -
CDR3: CASSHAYRGYSSYEQYF; DNA: TGCGCCAGCAGCCACGCTTACAGGGGGTACTCCTCCTACGAGCAGTACTTC; D: TRBD1; V: TRBV4-3; length: 17; J: TRBJ2-7; size: few
CDR3: CASSRGDREYF; DNA: TGTGCCAGCAGTCGGGGGGACAGGGAGTACTTC; D: TRBD1; V: TRBV5-6; length: 11; J: TRBJ2-5; size: -
CDR3: CASSLVGGNTQYF; DNA: TGCGCCAGCAGCTTGGTAGGGGGCAATACGCAGTATTTT; D: TRBD1; V: TRBV5-1; length: 13; J: TRBJ2-3; size: few
CDR3: CASSESEQLNSPLHF; DNA: TGTGCCAGCAGTGAAAGCGAACAGCTTAATTCACCCCTCCACTTT; D: -; V: TRBV2; length: 15; J: TRBJ1-6; size: -
CDR3: CASSLVVAGNTGELFF; DNA: TGTGCCAGCAGCTTAGTGGTAGCGGGAAACACCGGGGAGCTGTTTTTT; D: TRBD2; V: TRBV7-9; length: 16; J: TRBJ2-2; size: -
CDR3: CASSLSKLSSYEQYF; DNA: TGTGCCAGCAGCTTGAGCAAGTTAAGCTCCTACGAGCAGTACTTC; D: -; V: TRBV13; length: 15; J: TRBJ2-7; size: few
CDR3: CASSQDRIAGARGQETQYF; DNA: TGCGCCAGCAGCCAAGATCGGATAGCGGGAGCGAGGGGCCAAGAGACCCAGTACTTC; D: TRBD2; V: TRBV4-1; length: 19; J: TRBJ2-5; size: many
CDR3: CASSYYGVTSYNEQFF; DNA: TGTGCCAGCAGTTACTATGGGGTAACCTCCTACAATGAGCAGTTCTTC; D: -; V: TRBV6-5; length: 16; J: TRBJ2-1; size: -
CDR3: CASSLPGPPFPPHGEQFF; DNA: TGTGCCAGCAGTCTACCCGGGCCCCCCTTTCCACCACACGGTGAGCAGTTCTTC; D: -; V: TRBV5-4; length: 18; J: TRBJ2-1; size: -
CDR3: CASSPHPDSSGNTIYF; DNA: TGCGCCAGCAGCCCCCACCCAGATTCTTCTGGAAACACCATATATTTT; D: -; V: TRBV4-1; length: 16; J: TRBJ1-3; size: -
CDR3: CASSLASGYTEAFF; DNA: TGTGCCAGCAGCTTAGCTTCTGGTTACACTGAAGCTTTCTTT; D: -; V: TRBV7-9; length: 14; J: TRBJ1-1; size: few
CDR3: CASTDNRASGKGELFF; DNA: TGTGCCAGCACCGACAACAGGGCTAGCGGGAAGGGGGAGCTGTTTTTT; D: TRBD2; V: TRBV7-6; length: 16; J: TRBJ2-2; size: few
CDR3: CSANSGISLNEQFF; DNA: TGCAGTGCTAATAGCGGGATTAGCCTCAATGAGCAGTTCTTC; D: TRBD2; V: TRBV20-1; length: 14; J: TRBJ2-1; size: -
CDR3: CATPGSGRTYEQYF; DNA: TGTGCCACTCCTGGCTCAGGTCGTACCTACGAGCAGTACTTC; D: -; V: TRBV24-1; length: 14; J: TRBJ2-7; size: -
CDR3: CAISDDRAFNEQFF; DNA: TGTGCCATCAGTGACGACAGGGCGTTTAATGAGCAGTTCTTC; D: TRBD1; V: TRBV10-3; length: 14; J: TRBJ2-1; size: many
CDR3: CASSVLPGAYEQYF; DNA: TGTGCCAGCAGCGTACTCCCAGGGGCTTACGAGCAGTACTTC; D: -; V: TRBV9; length: 14; J: TRBJ2-7; size: -
CDR3: CSANRDRTTDTQYF; DNA: TGCAGTGCTAACCGGGACAGGACCACAGATACGCAGTATTTT; D: TRBD1; V: TRBV20-1; length: 14; J: TRBJ2-3; size: few
CDR3: CAISELAEASTDTQYF; DNA: TGTGCCATCAGTGAACTAGCGGAGGCTAGCACAGATACGCAGTATTTT; D: TRBD2; V: TRBV10-3; length: 16; J: TRBJ2-3; size: many
CDR3: CASMSSSYNEQFF; DNA: TGTGCCAGCATGTCCAGCTCCTACAATGAGCAGTTCTTC; D: -; V: TRBV27; length: 13; J: TRBJ2-1; size: many
CDR3: CASSQGSWEGTDTQYF; DNA: TGTGCCAGCAGCCAAGGTTCGTGGGAGGGCACAGATACGCAGTATTTT; D: -; V: TRBV4-2; length: 16; J: TRBJ2-3; size: many
CDR3: CASSEYSARNTEAFF; DNA: TGTGCCAGCAGTGAATATTCCGCCAGGAACACTGAAGCTTTCTTT; D: -; V: TRBV25-1; length: 15; J: TRBJ1-1; size: many
CDR3: CASSYSDYNEQFF; DNA: TGTGCCAGCAGTTACTCGGACTACAATGAGCAGTTCTTC; D: -; V: TRBV6-5; length: 13; J: TRBJ2-1; size: -
CDR3: CASSLTPGDSGSTGELFF; DNA: TGTGCCAGCAGTTTAACCCCAGGTGATAGCGGCAGTACCGGGGAGCTGTTTTTT; D: -; V: TRBV12-3/TRBV12-4; length: 18; J: TRBJ2-2; size: few
CDR3: CASSRTGLNQPQHF; DNA: TGTGCCAGCAGCCGGACAGGGCTGAATCAGCCCCAGCATTTT; D: TRBD1; V: TRBV9; length: 14; J: TRBJ1-5; size: -
CDR3: CASSPGGGVNGYTF; DNA: TGTGCCAGCAGCCCGGGCGGCGGCGTGAATGGCTACACCTTC; D: -; V: TRBV3-1; length: 14; J: TRBJ1-2; size: few
CDR3: CSARDPDRGPYNEQFF; DNA: TGCAGTGCAAGAGATCCGGACAGGGGCCCTTACAATGAGCAGTTCTTC; D: TRBD1; V: TRBV20-1; length: 16; J: TRBJ2-1; size: few
CDR3: CATSDPGTTKDTQYF; DNA: TGTGCCACCAGTGACCCCGGGACTACAAAAGATACGCAGTATTTT; D: TRBD2; V: TRBV24-1; length: 15; J: TRBJ2-3; size: -
CDR3: CASSVGSGSSYNEQFF; DNA: TGTGCCAGCAGCGTAGGTAGCGGGAGCTCCTACAATGAGCAGTTCTTC; D: TRBD2; V: TRBV9; length: 16; J: TRBJ2-1; size: many
CDR3: CASSQVVNTQPQHF; DNA: TGTGCCAGCAGCCAAGTGGTGAACACACAGCCCCAGCATTTT; D: -; V: TRBV14; length: 14; J: TRBJ1-5; size: few
CDR3: CASSQRSTGNEQYF; DNA: TGTGCCAGCAGCCAACGGTCGACAGGCAACGAGCAGTACTTC; D: -; V: TRBV3-1; length: 14; J: TRBJ2-7; size: few
CDR3: CASSSSGDEQFF; DNA: TGCGCCAGCAGTAGTAGCGGGGATGAGCAGTTCTTC; D: TRBD2; V: TRBV4-1; length: 12; J: TRBJ2-1; size: few